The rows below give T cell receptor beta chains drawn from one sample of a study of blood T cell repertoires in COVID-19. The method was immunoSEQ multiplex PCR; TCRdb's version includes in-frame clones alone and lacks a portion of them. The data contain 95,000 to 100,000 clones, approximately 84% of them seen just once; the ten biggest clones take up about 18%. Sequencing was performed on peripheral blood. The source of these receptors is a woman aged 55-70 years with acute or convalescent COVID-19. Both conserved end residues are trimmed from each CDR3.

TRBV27,ASSLKGRGRRADTQY
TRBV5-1,ASSLGRGNEKLF
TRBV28,ASSQLGLAGGSGELF
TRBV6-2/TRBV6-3,ASSPGTFGAGELF
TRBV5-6,ASSLAVRGFEQY
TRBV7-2,ASSLPSTDTQY
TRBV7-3,ASSLGQMDEQF
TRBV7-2,ASSVATGGQPQH
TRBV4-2,ASSQGQPNSPLH
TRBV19,ASSVLTGRSNQPQH
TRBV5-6,ASSLDYGGGVEETQY
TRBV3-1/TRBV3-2,ASSIQGGASGNTIY
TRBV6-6,ASRTGTGGKYGYT
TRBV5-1,ASSSGLLQETQY
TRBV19,ASRGQGAGQPQH
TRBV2,ASSVGVDYGYT
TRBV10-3,AISEPGSGGETQY
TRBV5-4,ASSLASYGELF
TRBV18,ASSQRQGQSGNTIY
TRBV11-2,ASSPQGGAGYIQETQY
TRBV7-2,ASEAGGLTDTQY
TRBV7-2,ASSLGGTGGEQY
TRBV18,ASSPGTPSARTNVLT
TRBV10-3,AISAGQRQETQY
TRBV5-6,ASSPAGILAKNIQY
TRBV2,ASSEQGQGSRAF
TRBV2,ASSPRGGAGEQF
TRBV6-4,ASWFSDSPLH
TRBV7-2,ASSPGLGGSEKLF
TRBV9,ASSVQGMNTEAF
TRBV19,ASSSDRENTEAF
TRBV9,ASSVTDMNTEAF
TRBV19,ASNPGQAANEKLF
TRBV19,ASSAARPGTSGGAVY
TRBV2,ASSQIYEQY
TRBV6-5,ASSYRRGQGSPLH
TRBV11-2,ASSTRPPGTSGVYEQY
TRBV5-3,ARSLVGSGNSQETQY
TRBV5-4,ASSLPPGGVGEQF
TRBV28,ASSPRDRVSGNTIY
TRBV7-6,ASSFGSSYEQY
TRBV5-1,ASSLDDSRNQPQH
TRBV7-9,ASSPSLDTQY
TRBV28,ASRGGRQETQY
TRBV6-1,ASSEGDRGRGKLF
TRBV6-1,ASSDTWRDGYT